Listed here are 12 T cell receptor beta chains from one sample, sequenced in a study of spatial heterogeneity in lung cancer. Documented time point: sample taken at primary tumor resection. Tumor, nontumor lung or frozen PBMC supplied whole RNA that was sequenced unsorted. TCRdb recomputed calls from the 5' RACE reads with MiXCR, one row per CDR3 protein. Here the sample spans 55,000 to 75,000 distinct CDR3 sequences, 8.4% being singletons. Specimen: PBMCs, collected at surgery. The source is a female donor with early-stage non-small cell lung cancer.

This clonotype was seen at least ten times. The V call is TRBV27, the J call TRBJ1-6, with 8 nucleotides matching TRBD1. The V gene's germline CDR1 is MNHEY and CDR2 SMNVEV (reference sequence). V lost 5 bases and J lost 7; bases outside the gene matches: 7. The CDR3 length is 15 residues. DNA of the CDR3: TGTGCCAGCAGTAGCACGACAGGGGTCAATTCACCCCTCCACTTT. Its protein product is CASSSTTGVNSPLHF.

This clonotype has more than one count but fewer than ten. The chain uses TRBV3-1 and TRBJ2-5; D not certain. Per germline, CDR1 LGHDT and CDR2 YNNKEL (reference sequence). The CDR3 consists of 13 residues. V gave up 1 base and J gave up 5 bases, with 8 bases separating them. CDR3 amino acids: CASSQGGVETQYF. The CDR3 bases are TGTGCCAGCAGCCAAGGTGGGGTCGAGACCCAGTACTTC.

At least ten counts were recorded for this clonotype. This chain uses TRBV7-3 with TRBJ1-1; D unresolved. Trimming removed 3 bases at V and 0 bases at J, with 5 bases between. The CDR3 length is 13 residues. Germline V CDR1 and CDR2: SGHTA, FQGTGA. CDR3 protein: CASSFNMNTEAFF. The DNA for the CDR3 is TGTGCCAGCAGCTTCAACATGAACACTGAAGCTTTCTTT.

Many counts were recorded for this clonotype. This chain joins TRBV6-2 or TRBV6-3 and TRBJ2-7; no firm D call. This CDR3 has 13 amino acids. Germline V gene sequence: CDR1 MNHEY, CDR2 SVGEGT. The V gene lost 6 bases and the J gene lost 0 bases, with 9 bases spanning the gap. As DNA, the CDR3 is TGTGCCAGCAGCCCACCCCCCTCCTACGAGCAGTACTTC. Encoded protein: CASSPPPSYEQYF.

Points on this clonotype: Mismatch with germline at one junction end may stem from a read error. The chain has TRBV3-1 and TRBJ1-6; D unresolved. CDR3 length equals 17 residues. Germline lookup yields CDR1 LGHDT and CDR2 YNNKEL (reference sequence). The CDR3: CASTHRFESSYNSTLHF. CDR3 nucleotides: TGTGCCAGCACGCATCGGTTTGAGAGCTCCTATAATTCAACCCTCCACTTT. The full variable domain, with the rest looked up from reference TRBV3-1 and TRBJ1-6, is DTAVSQTPKYLVTQMGNDKSIKCEQNLGHDTMYWYKQDSKKFLKIMFSYNNKELIINETVPNRFSPKSPDKAHLNLHINSLELGDSAVYFCASTHRFESSYNSTLHFGNGTRLTVT.

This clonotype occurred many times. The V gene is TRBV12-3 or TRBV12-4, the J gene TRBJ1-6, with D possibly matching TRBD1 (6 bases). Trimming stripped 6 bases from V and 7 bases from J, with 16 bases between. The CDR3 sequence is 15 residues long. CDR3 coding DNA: TGTGCCAGCAGAGTCGGGGGGGCAAGGAATTCACCCCTCCACTTT. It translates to CASRVGGARNSPLHF.

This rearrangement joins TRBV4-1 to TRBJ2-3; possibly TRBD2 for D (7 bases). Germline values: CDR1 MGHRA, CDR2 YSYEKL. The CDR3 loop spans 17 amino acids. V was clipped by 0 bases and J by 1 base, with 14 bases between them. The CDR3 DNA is TGCGCCAGCAGCCAAGAGGCGGCGGGGGCGGGCACAGATACGCAGTATTTT. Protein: CASSQEAAGAGTDTQYF.

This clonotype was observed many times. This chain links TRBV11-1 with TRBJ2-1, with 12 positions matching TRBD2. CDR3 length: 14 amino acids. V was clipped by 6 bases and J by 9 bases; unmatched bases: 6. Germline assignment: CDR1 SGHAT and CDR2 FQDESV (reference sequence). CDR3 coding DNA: TGTGCCAGCAGGTCTAGCGGGGGGGTAAGTGAGCAGTTCTTC. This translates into CASRSSGGVSEQFF.

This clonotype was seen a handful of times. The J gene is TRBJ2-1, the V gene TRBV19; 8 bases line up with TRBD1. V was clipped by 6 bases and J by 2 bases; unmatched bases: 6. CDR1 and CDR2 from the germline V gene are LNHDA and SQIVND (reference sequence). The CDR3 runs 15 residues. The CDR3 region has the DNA TGTGCCAGTAGCTCAAGCAGGGGGCCCTACAATGAGCAGTTCTTC. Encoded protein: CASSSSRGPYNEQFF.

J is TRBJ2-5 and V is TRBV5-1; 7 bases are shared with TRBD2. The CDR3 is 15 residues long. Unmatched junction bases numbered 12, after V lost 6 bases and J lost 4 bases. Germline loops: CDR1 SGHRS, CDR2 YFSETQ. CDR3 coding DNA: TGCGCCAGCATCAGGACGGGAGGAGTAGGAGAGACCCAGTACTTC. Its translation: CASIRTGGVGETQYF.

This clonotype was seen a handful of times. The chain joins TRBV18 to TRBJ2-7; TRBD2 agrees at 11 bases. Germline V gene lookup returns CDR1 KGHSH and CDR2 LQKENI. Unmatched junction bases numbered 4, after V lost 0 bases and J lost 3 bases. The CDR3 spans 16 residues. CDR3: CASSPPTSGGLYEQYF. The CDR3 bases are TGTGCCAGCTCACCACCTACTAGCGGGGGCCTCTACGAGCAGTACTTC.

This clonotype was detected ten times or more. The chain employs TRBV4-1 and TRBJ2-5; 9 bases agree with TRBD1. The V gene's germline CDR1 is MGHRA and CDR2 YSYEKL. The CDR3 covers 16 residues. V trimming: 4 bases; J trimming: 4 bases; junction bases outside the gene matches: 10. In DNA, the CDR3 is TGCGCCAGCAGCCCCACCGGGACAGGGAGGGGAGAGACCCAGTACTTC. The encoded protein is CASSPTGTGRGETQYF.